This TCR beta chain is drawn from a study of blood T cell repertoires in COVID-19. Study in general: COVID-19 samples collected from the United States, Italy and Spain covered acute and convalescent phases. The cDNA or gDNA used as material had been derived from T cells, B-cell-depleted T cells, or PBMCs.

The germline CDR1 and CDR2 sequences are SNHLY and FYNNEI. This CDR3 has 17 amino acids. Trimming pared 5 bases from V and 0 bases from J, leaving 17 bases between. Profiled with immunoSEQ multiplex PCR; TCRdb holds only in-frame clones, not every one. The table has 230,000 or so clones, 80% to 90% seen once. The rearrangement uses TRBV2 and TRBJ2-1; D gene ambiguous. The receptor was derived from a woman aged 40 to 50 who had recovered from COVID-19. What was sequenced was peripheral blood. CDR3 nucleotide sequence: TGTGCCAGCAGTCCACGGAGCGCTCGATACTCCTACAATGAGCAGTTCTTC. Encoded protein: CASSPRSARYSYNEQFF.